This TCR beta chain was obtained from a study of T cells after yellow fever vaccination. The V gene end was trimmed by 0 bases and the J gene end by 8 bases; junction bases not matched to a gene: 9. The germline gives CDR1 LGHDT, CDR2 YNNKEL (reference sequence). The CDR3 has 16 residues. In this sample, this clonotype turned up many times. No antigen is known for it. Study-level points and caveats: There was a small share of clonotypes that showed up in both the CD4 and CD8 compartments.

TCRdb recomputed calls from the 5' RACE reads with MiXCR, one row per CDR3 protein. Of about 170,000 distinct CDR3 sequences in the sample, roughly 9.6% were seen once. This chain joins TRBV3-1 and TRBJ2-1; TRBD2 aligns across 8 bases. The source of this sequence is a man aged 18-30 years who received the YFV17D yellow fever vaccine. Sequencing used CD8+ T cells sorted from PBMCs, obtained 15 days after the yellow fever booster vaccination. CDR3: CASSQESRGGDDEQFF. The CDR3 region has the DNA TGTGCCAGCAGCCAAGAATCACGGGGGGGTGACGATGAGCAGTTCTTC.